This TCR beta chain was profiled in a study of blood T cell repertoires in COVID-19. The data were produced by immunoSEQ multiplex PCR, yet TCRdb's version contains in-frame clones alone and is incomplete. The sample includes some 180,000 clones, 79% of them seen just once. Participants were aged roughly 18 to 90 years from about two dozen US areas. CDR3 length equals 14 residues. V lost 10 bases and J lost 1; bases outside the gene matches: 7. Germline V CDR1 and CDR2: PRHDT, FYEKMQ (reference sequence). The material sequenced was PBMCs or T cells enriched from blood (not recorded which). V usage is TRBV13 and J usage is TRBJ1-1, with 9 bases identical to TRBD1. The receptor was derived from a woman in her seventies in a cohort exposed to, infected with or recovered from COVID-19 (not recorded which). For the CDR3, the DNA is TGTGCCACCACGACAGGGGGAACGAACACTGAAGCTTTCTTT. Encoded protein: CATTTGGTNTEAFF.